This TCR beta chain was recovered during a study of OX40 agonist ivuxolimab in advanced cancers. Study as a whole: One patient with hepatocellular carcinoma and two with cutaneous melanoma, three in all, had partial responses.

Systemic immunosuppression or a history of autoimmune disease excluded patients. The CDR3 sequence is 15 residues long. Looked up from germline, CDR1 is MNHNS and CDR2 is SASEGT. The ends lost 7 bases at V and 5 bases at J; junction bases unmatched: 12. Here immunoSEQ multiplex PCR was the method, and the copy in TCRdb shows in-frame clones only, minus some. Among 65,000 to 95,000 clones listed, 89% were seen once. This receptor was taken from an adult with an advanced solid tumor such as melanoma, head and neck, liver or kidney cancer. The chain uses TRBV6-1 and TRBJ2-5, with 8 positions matching TRBD1. Sequences were derived from CD4+ or CD8+ T cells sorted from blood, sampled in a trial of the OX40 agonist ivuxolimab. This CDR3 reads CASTTVGQAGETQYF. The CDR3 nucleotides read TGTGCCAGCACCACGGTGGGACAGGCCGGTGAGACCCAGTACTTC.